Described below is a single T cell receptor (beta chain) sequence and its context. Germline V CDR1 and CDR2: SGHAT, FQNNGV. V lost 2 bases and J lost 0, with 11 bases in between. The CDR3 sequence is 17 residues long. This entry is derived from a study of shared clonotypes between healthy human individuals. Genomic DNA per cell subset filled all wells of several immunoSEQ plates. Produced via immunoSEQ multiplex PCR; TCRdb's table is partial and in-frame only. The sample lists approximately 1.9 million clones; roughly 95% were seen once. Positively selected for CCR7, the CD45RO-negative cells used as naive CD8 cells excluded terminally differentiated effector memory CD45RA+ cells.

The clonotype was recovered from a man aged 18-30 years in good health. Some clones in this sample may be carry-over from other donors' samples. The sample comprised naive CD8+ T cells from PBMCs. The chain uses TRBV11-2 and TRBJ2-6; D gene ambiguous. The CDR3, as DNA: TGTGCCAGCAGCTTAACTGGACGAGCCTCTGGGGCCAACGTCCTGACTTTC. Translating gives CASSLTGRASGANVLTF.